The 10 T cell receptor beta chains below come from one sample, sequenced in a study of beta chain features in type 1 diabetes. Their antigens remain unidentified. Study outcomes and limitations: Shortening that was moderate but significant affected the TCRB CDR3s of Type 1 diabetes patients in all four CD4+ subsets.

The whole isolated RNA underwent reverse transcription, so sequencing captured expressed TCRB transcripts. TCRdb keeps only in-frame clones here, not all; method: immunoSEQ multiplex PCR. The sample lists hundreds of thousands of clones, around an eighth occurring once. The sequenced material came from naive CD4+ T cells from blood. The origin of the receptors is a young man with type 1 diabetes.

This clone has a handful of counts. Other nucleotide sequences from this sample produce the same CDR3. This chain connects TRBV29-1 to TRBJ1-5; possibly TRBD1 for D (5 bases). The V and J ends lost 4 bases and 1 base respectively, with 5 bases between them. This CDR3 contains 12 residues. Germline V CDR1 and CDR2: SQVTM, ANQGSEA. The CDR3: CSVAGSNQPQHF. Here the CDR3 DNA reads TGCAGCGTTGCAGGGAGCAATCAGCCCCAGCATTTT.

This clone was counted only a few times. The chain combines TRBV6-5 with TRBJ2-7; tentatively, D is TRBD1 or TRBD2 (5 bases each). The CDR3 has 15 amino acids. Trimming removed 8 bases from V and 0 bases from J, with 17 bases in between. Germline CDR1 reads MNHEY; CDR2 reads SVGAGI. The CDR3 sequence: CASQLKQGDSYEQYF. In DNA form, the CDR3 reads TGTGCCAGCCAACTGAAGCAGGGAGACTCCTACGAGCAGTACTTC.

This clone was counted a few times. This chain joins TRBV5-4 and TRBJ1-5; D is unclear. Trimming shortened V by 0 bases and J by 0 bases, and 4 bases separated the two germline ends. The germline CDR1 and CDR2 sequences are SGHNT and YYREEE (reference sequence). The CDR3 length is 14 residues. The CDR3 nucleotides are TGTGCCAGCAGCTTGGCCTATAGCAATCAGCCCCAGCATTTT. Its translation is CASSLAYSNQPQHF.

A few counts support this clone. CDR3 in DNA: TGCGCCAGCAGCCAAGATACCGGGGAGAGGGAGAGTTCACCCCTCCACTTT. Its protein is CASSQDTGERESSPLHF. The chain couples TRBV4-1 to TRBJ1-6; unclear D gene. Germline V gene lookup returns CDR1 MGHRA and CDR2 YSYEKL. This CDR3 has 17 amino acids. V gave up 0 bases and J gave up 9 bases, with 18 bases separating them.

This chain uses TRBV5-4 with TRBJ2-6, with D hard to call. The CDR3 extends over 15 amino acids. The V gene's germline CDR1 is SGHNT and CDR2 YYREEE (reference sequence). The V and J ends lost 0 bases and 0 bases respectively, with 4 bases between them. CDR3 bases: TGTGCCAGCAGCTTGGATGCCTCTGGGGCCAACGTCCTGACTTTC. It codes for CASSLDASGANVLTF.

The chain couples TRBV5-1 to TRBJ2-3; a weak D match, TRBD1 (5 bases). The CDR3 has 15 residues. Trimming shortened V by 4 bases and J by 6 bases, and 18 bases separated the two germline ends. From germline, CDR1 is SGHRS and CDR2 YFSETQ. The DNA for the CDR3 is TGCGCCAGCAGCACCGATAAGGGGTTTGGGGATACGCAGTATTTT. Encoded protein: CASSTDKGFGDTQYF.

This chain uses TRBV15 with TRBJ2-3; D remains ambiguous. The CDR3 covers 14 residues. V shed 9 bases and J shed 2 bases, with 15 bases lying between them. Per the germline V gene, CDR1 is LNHNV and CDR2 is YYDKDF (reference sequence). The CDR3 sequence: CATKLDSFTDTQYF. For the CDR3, the DNA is TGTGCCACGAAATTGGATTCTTTCACAGATACGCAGTATTTT.

In its sample, this clone was seen a few times. This rearrangement joins TRBV5-1 to TRBJ2-1; 10 bases are a match to TRBD2. Germline V gene data show CDR1 as SGHRS and CDR2 as YFSETQ. CDR3 length: 13 residues. V gave up 3 bases and J gave up 9 bases; unmatched junction bases: 3. The CDR3 loop is CASSSLAGVEQFF. CDR3 nucleotide sequence: TGCGCCAGCAGCTCTCTAGCGGGGGTTGAGCAGTTCTTC.

V gene TRBV4-1 combines with J gene TRBJ2-7, with D possibly being TRBD2 (6 bases). Looked up from germline, CDR1 is MGHRA and CDR2 is YSYEKL. The CDR3 covers 17 residues. V lost 2 bases and J lost 5, with 22 bases in between. CDR3 residues: CASSQFPTPVGGNEQYF. As DNA, the CDR3 is TGCGCCAGCAGCCAATTCCCAACTCCAGTCGGAGGGAACGAGCAGTACTTC.

The CDR3 DNA sequence: TGTGCCAGCAGTTCATACGTATCGTCGAGACAGCCCCAGCATTTT. Translated: CASSSYVSSRQPQHF. The rearrangement uses TRBV7-2 and TRBJ1-5; no clear D. This CDR3 region has 15 residues. V was shortened by 6 bases and J by 7 bases, with 19 bases between the two germline ends. Germline V CDR1 and CDR2: SGHTA, FQGNSA.